This TCR beta chain was documented in a study of OX40 agonist ivuxolimab in advanced cancers. About the study: Patients' therapy was ivuxolimab, an antibody that acts as an agonist of OX40 (CD134).

Germline values: CDR1 SGHNT, CDR2 YYREEE (reference sequence). This CDR3 spans 16 amino acids. Trimming left V 4 bases short and J 0 bases short, with 14 bases between. Using immunoSEQ multiplex PCR, the repertoire was profiled, and TCRdb retains in-frame clones only, with some absent. The table includes approximately 62,000 clones, roughly 87% detected once. The chain links TRBV5-4 to TRBJ1-3; no reliable D call. The sample in question was CD4+ or CD8+ T cells sorted from blood, obtained in a trial of the OX40 agonist ivuxolimab. This clonotype was obtained from an adult with an advanced solid tumor such as melanoma, head and neck, liver or kidney cancer. CDR3: CASSRGRSPSGNTIYF. CDR3 DNA: TGTGCCAGCAGCCGTGGGAGGAGTCCCTCTGGAAACACCATATATTTT.